These T cell receptor beta chains were read from a single sample in a study of vaccination effects on CD4 cells after COVID-19. The antigens of these receptors remain unknown. Only in-frame clones appear in the TCRdb table, and some are missing; sequencing was by immunoSEQ multiplex PCR. This table holds some 30,000 clones, roughly four fifths found once. The sample consisted of CD4+ T cells from PBMCs cultured with HCoV-NL63 spike peptides, taken after COVID-19 vaccination. The receptors originated from a human donor who received a COVID-19 vaccine. Some clones in this sample may be carry-over from other donors' samples. Each CDR3 is given with its conserved first and last residue. D genes are given only for firm matches. Only part of the rows carry a size: once, few, many, or a class if the clone is expanded.

j_call,d_call,v_call,clone_size,cdr3_aa,cdr3_nt
TRBJ2-3,NA,TRBV7-9,NA,CASSLTGQTTDTQYF,TGTGCCAGCAGCTTGACCGGGCAGACCACAGATACGCAGTATTTT
TRBJ2-5,NA,TRBV30,NA,CAWSLGHGRSKYF,TGTGCCTGGAGCCTGGGACACGGACGATCGAAGTACTTC
TRBJ2-2,NA,TRBV5-3,few,CARSLQGSSNTGELFF,TGTGCCAGAAGCTTACAAGGCAGTTCGAACACCGGGGAGCTGTTTTTT
TRBJ1-1,NA,TRBV28,NA,CASSLQVPKTFF,TGTGCCAGCAGTTTACAGGTGCCGAAAACTTTCTTT
TRBJ2-5,NA,TRBV6-2/TRBV6-3,few,CASSIGPAETQYF,TGTGCCAGCAGTATCGGACCGGCTGAGACCCAGTACTTC
TRBJ2-4,TRBD1,TRBV6-1,NA,CASSEYRTGESLGAKNIQYF,TGTGCCAGCAGTGAATACAGGACAGGGGAGAGCCTTGGAGCCAAAAACATTCAGTACTTC
TRBJ1-2,TRBD1,TRBV3-1/TRBV3-2,NA,CASSRYRGPDGYTF,TGTGCCAGCAGCAGGTACAGGGGGCCAGATGGCTACACCTTC
TRBJ2-2,TRBD2,TRBV5-3,NA,CARSLGLAGGNAGELFF,TGTGCCAGAAGCTTGGGCTTAGCGGGGGGGAACGCCGGGGAGCTGTTTTTT
TRBJ1-6,TRBD1,TRBV10-3,NA,CAISEDRQGYNSPLHF,TGTGCCATCAGTGAGGATAGACAGGGGTATAATTCACCCCTCCACTTT
TRBJ1-1,TRBD1,TRBV19,NA,CASIGRTGADTEAFF,TGTGCCAGTATCGGGCGGACAGGGGCGGACACTGAAGCTTTCTTT
TRBJ2-1,NA,TRBV5-5,NA,CASSFGGYNEQFF,TGTGCCAGCAGCTTTGGGGGTTACAATGAGCAGTTCTTC
TRBJ2-4,NA,TRBV5-1,NA,CASSYGEQGRIQNIQYF,TGCGCCAGCAGCTACGGGGAACAGGGTAGAATCCAAAACATTCAGTACTTC